What follows are 18 T cell receptor beta chains derived from one specimen sequenced in a study of T cell responses to AZD1222 COVID-19 vaccine. The repertoire was sequenced with immunoSEQ multiplex PCR; TCRdb's copy has only in-frame clones and lacks some. The sample holds about 99,000 clones; approximately 90% are singletons and the top ten take just under 3%. The input for sequencing was peripheral blood, taken on day 0 of AZD1222 vaccination. All receptors come from an adult in good health.

This chain joins TRBV7-8 and TRBJ2-1, with 7 bases lining up with TRBD2. The germline V gene has CDR1 SGHVS and CDR2 FQNEAQ. J lost 10 bases, V lost 4 bases, and 7 bases had no gene match. The CDR3 is made up of 13 amino acids. The CDR3 loop is CASSSGRDWEQFF. For the CDR3, the DNA is TGTGCCAGCAGCTCAGGGAGGGACTGGGAGCAGTTCTTC.

The chain employs TRBV2 and TRBJ2-1; 8 bases agree with TRBD2. This CDR3 contains 15 residues. V gave up 4 bases and J gave up 9 bases; unmatched junction bases: 11. Per the germline V gene, CDR1 is SNHLY and CDR2 is FYNNEI. CDR3: CASSAGSGSRGEQFF. The CDR3 DNA is TGTGCCAGCAGTGCAGGGAGCGGGAGTCGGGGTGAGCAGTTCTTC.

The chain has TRBV4-2 and TRBJ2-5; 8 bases agree with TRBD2. This CDR3 region has 16 residues. The trim removed 0 bases at V and 1 base at J, leaving 4 bases unmatched. Germline V CDR1 and CDR2: LGHNA, YNFKEQ. The CDR3 sequence is CASSQERLAIQETQYF. CDR3 bases: TGTGCCAGCAGCCAAGAGAGACTAGCGATCCAAGAGACCCAGTACTTC.

The chain links TRBV5-5 to TRBJ1-2; D is undetermined. There are 15 residues in the CDR3. V was trimmed by 1 base and J by 5 bases, leaving 15 bases between them. Germline V lookup: CDR1 SGHKS, CDR2 YYEKEE (reference sequence). The CDR3 loop is CASSLLQNERYGYTF. CDR3 in DNA: TGTGCCAGCAGCTTGCTTCAGAATGAGAGATATGGCTACACCTTC.

V usage is TRBV19 and J usage is TRBJ1-5; D is possibly TRBD1 (5 bases). Germline CDR1 LNHDA, CDR2 SQIVND (reference sequence). The CDR3 runs to 13 residues. V was clipped by 9 bases and J by 3 bases, with 12 bases between them. The CDR3 here is CASAGFSNQPQHF. Written as DNA, the CDR3 is TGTGCCAGCGCAGGGTTTTCCAATCAGCCCCAGCATTTT.

The V call is TRBV6-2 or TRBV6-3, the J call TRBJ2-3; D may match TRBD1 or TRBD2 (5 bases each). CDR1 is MNHEY, CDR2 SVGEGT, per germline. This CDR3 region has 13 residues. The V and J ends lost 0 bases and 6 bases respectively, with 7 bases between them. CDR3 loop: CASSYSGPDTQYF. Here the CDR3 DNA reads TGTGCCAGCAGTTACTCGGGACCGGATACGCAGTATTTT.

V usage is TRBV28 and J usage is TRBJ1-2; weak D call: TRBD1 (5 bases). CDR1 is MDHEN and CDR2 is SYDVKM in the germline V gene. V dropped 1 base and J dropped 0 bases, with 6 bases sitting between them. The CDR3 extends over 14 amino acids. CDR3 nucleotide sequence: TGTGCCAGCAGTTTATTGGGACCTAACTATGGCTACACCTTC. Protein: CASSLLGPNYGYTF.

The chain is built from TRBV30 and TRBJ2-6; D gene unclear. Germline CDR1 is GTSNPN and CDR2 is SVGIG (reference sequence). The CDR3 has 13 amino acids. V gave up 5 bases and J gave up 0 bases, with 5 bases separating them. Here the CDR3 DNA reads TGTGCCTGGGGAAACTCTGGGGCCAACGTCCTGACTTTC. This sequence encodes CAWGNSGANVLTF.

This chain uses TRBV6-2 or TRBV6-3 with TRBJ1-1; no clear D. V shed 2 bases and J shed 5 bases, with 12 bases lying between them. This CDR3 is 14 amino acids long. Germline loops: CDR1 MNHEY, CDR2 SVGEGT. In DNA form, the CDR3 reads TGTGCCAGCAGTTACCGGCCCCAGAGGACTGAAGCTTTCTTT. Its translation: CASSYRPQRTEAFF.

This clone showed up just once. CDR3 in amino acids: CASRFKGTGKFLTNEQFF. The CDR3 DNA is TGTGCCAGCAGATTTAAAGGGACAGGGAAATTTCTTACCAATGAGCAGTTCTTC. This rearrangement joins TRBV27 to TRBJ2-1, with 9 bases fitting TRBD1. Germline lookup yields CDR1 MNHEY and CDR2 SMNVEV (reference sequence). V lost 6 bases to trimming and J lost 6 bases; unmatched junction nucleotides: 18. The CDR3 is made up of 18 amino acids.

The J gene is TRBJ1-5, the V gene TRBV3-1 (or the pseudogene TRBV3-2), with D unclear. Trimming pared 3 bases from V and 4 bases from J, leaving 7 bases between. The germline CDR1 and CDR2 sequences are LGHDT and YNNKEL (reference sequence). This CDR3 comprises 13 residues. CDR3 in amino acids: CASSHGGNQPQHF. The CDR3 region has the DNA TGTGCCAGCAGCCACGGCGGTAATCAGCCCCAGCATTTT.

This clone was counted between two and nine times. V usage is TRBV30 and J usage is TRBJ2-2; possible D gene TRBD1, 5 bases. CDR3 length equals 12 residues. Germline V CDR1 and CDR2: GTSNPN, SVGIG (reference sequence). The V and J ends lost 5 bases and 4 bases respectively, with 8 bases between them. Here the CDR3 reads CAWGALTGELFF. DNA for the CDR3: TGTGCCTGGGGGGCCCTCACCGGGGAGCTGTTTTTT.

This clone has only a few counts. This chain links TRBV15 with TRBJ1-1; D is unresolved. The CDR3 length is 15 residues. Germline V gene sequence: CDR1 LNHNV, CDR2 YYDKDF (reference sequence). Trimming left V 0 bases short and J 0 bases short, with 8 bases between. CDR3 region: CATSRDQVMNTEAFF. The CDR3, as DNA: TGTGCCACCAGCAGAGATCAGGTCATGAACACTGAAGCTTTCTTT.

This clone showed up just once. The genes are TRBV28 and TRBJ2-7; TRBD1 agrees at 8 bases. The CDR3 contains 13 residues. Germline V lookup: CDR1 MDHEN, CDR2 SYDVKM. J was trimmed by 6 bases and V by 9 bases; bases with no gene match: 10. This CDR3 is CASTDRGLGEQYF. In DNA form, the CDR3 reads TGTGCCAGTACAGACAGGGGATTAGGCGAGCAGTACTTC.

The rearrangement links TRBV5-1 to TRBJ2-7; TRBD1 might be the D (5 bases). Between the trimmed V and J ends, which lost 2 bases and 1 base, there was a span of 13 bases. The CDR3 runs 15 residues. Germline CDR1 SGHRS, CDR2 YFSETQ. The CDR3 DNA is TGCGCCAGCAGCTTAGATTTAGACAGATCCTACGAGCAGTACTTC. Its protein is CASSLDLDRSYEQYF.

The CDR3 is CASSPYFGSQETQYF. CDR3 in DNA: TGTGCCAGCTCACCCTATTTCGGGTCTCAAGAGACCCAGTACTTC. The chain employs TRBV18 and TRBJ2-5; D gene unclear. The germline V gene has CDR1 KGHSH and CDR2 LQKENI. The length of the CDR3 is 15 residues. The V gene lost 3 bases and the J gene lost 2 bases, with 13 bases spanning the gap. The full variable domain, with the rest looked up from reference TRBV18 and TRBJ2-5, is NAGVMQNPRHLVRRRGQEARLRCSPMKGHSHVYWYRQLPEEGLKFMVYLQKENIIDESGMPKERFSAEFPKEGPSILRIQQVVRGDSAAYFCASSPYFGSQETQYFGPGTRLLVL.

The chain combines TRBV10-3 with TRBJ1-5; D perhaps matches TRBD1 (6 bases). The CDR3 is 14 amino acids. The germline V gene has CDR1 ENHRY and CDR2 SYGVKD. V dropped 6 bases and J dropped 2 bases, with 11 bases sitting between them. The CDR3 DNA reads as TGTGCCATCAGACAGGGCCTGGGCAATCAGCCCCAGCATTTT. This sequence encodes CAIRQGLGNQPQHF.

The chain joins TRBV9 to TRBJ1-1; D gene unclear. CDR1 is SGDLS, CDR2 YYNGEE, per germline. The germline V and J ends were trimmed by 0 bases and 2 bases, with 5 bases remaining between them. The CDR3 loop spans 13 amino acids. The CDR3 loop is CASSVDSNTEAFF. Written as DNA, the CDR3 is TGTGCCAGCAGCGTAGACTCAAACACTGAAGCTTTCTTT.